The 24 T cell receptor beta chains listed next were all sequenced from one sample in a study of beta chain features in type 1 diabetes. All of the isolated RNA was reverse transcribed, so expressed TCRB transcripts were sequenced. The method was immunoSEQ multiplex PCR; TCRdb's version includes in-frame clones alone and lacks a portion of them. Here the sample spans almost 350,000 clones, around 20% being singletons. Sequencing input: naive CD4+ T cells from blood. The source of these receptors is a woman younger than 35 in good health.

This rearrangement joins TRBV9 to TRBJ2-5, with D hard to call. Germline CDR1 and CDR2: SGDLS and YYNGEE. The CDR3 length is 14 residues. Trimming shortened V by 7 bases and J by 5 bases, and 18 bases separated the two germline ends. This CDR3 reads CASARAVTSETQYF. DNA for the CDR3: TGTGCCAGCGCCCGCGCGGTAACATCGGAGACCCAGTACTTC.

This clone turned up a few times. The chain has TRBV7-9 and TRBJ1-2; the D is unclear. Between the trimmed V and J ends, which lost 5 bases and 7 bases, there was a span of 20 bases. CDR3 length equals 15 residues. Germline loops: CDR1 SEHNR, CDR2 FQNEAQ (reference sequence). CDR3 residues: CASSPGIGLGSGYTF. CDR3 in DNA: TGTGCCAGCAGCCCCGGGATAGGGTTGGGGTCTGGCTACACCTTC.

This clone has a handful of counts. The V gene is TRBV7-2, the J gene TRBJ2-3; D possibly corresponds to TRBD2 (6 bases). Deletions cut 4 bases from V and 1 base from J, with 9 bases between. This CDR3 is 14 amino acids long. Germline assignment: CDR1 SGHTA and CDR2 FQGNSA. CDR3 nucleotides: TGTGCCAGCAGCTGGAGGGCCGGCACAGATACGCAGTATTTT. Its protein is CASSWRAGTDTQYF.

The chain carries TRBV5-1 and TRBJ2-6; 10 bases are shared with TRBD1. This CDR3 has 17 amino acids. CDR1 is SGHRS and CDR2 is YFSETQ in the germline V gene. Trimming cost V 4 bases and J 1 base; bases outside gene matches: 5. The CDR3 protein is CASSPRDRGSGANVLTF. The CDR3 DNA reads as TGCGCCAGCAGCCCCCGGGACAGGGGATCTGGGGCCAACGTCCTGACTTTC.

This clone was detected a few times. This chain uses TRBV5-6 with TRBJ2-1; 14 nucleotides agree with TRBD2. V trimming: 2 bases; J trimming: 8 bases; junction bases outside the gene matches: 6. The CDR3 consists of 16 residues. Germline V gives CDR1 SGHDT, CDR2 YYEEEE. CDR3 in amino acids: CASSFPTSGRADEQFF. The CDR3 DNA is TGTGCCAGCAGCTTCCCGACTAGCGGGAGGGCGGATGAGCAGTTCTTC.

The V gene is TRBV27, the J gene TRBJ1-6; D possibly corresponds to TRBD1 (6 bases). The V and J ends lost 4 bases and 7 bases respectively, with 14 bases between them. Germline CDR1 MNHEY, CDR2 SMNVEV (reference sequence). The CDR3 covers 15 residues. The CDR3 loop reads CASSSQRGRNSPLHF. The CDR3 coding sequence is TGTGCCAGCAGTTCTCAAAGGGGGAGAAATTCACCCCTCCACTTT.

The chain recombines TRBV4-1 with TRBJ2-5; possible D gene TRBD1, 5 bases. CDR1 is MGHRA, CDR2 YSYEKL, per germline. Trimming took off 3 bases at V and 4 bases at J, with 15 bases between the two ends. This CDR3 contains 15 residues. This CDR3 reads CASSQSWAGRETQYF. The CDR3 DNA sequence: TGCGCCAGCAGCCAGAGTTGGGCAGGGCGAGAGACCCAGTACTTC.

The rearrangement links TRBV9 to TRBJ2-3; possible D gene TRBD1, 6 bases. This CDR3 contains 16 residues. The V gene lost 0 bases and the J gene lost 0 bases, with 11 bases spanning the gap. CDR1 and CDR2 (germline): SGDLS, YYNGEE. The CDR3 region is CASSVVRGISTDTQYF. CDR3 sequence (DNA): TGTGCCAGCAGCGTAGTCAGGGGCATTAGCACAGATACGCAGTATTTT. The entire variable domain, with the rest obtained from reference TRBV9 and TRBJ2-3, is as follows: DSGVTQTPKHLITATGQRVTLRCSPRSGDLSVYWYQQSLDQGLQFLIQYYNGEERAKGNILERFSAQQFPDLHSELNLSSLELGDSALYFCASSVVRGISTDTQYFGPGTRLTVL.

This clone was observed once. Here the CDR3 DNA reads TGCGCCAGCAGCTTGGACAAGAGCACAGATACGCAGTATTTT. Translating gives CASSLDKSTDTQYF. The chain employs TRBV5-1 and TRBJ2-3, with unresolved D. The CDR3 runs to 14 residues. From germline, CDR1 is SGHRS and CDR2 YFSETQ. V lost 0 bases and J 0 bases, leaving 5 bases between the germline ends.

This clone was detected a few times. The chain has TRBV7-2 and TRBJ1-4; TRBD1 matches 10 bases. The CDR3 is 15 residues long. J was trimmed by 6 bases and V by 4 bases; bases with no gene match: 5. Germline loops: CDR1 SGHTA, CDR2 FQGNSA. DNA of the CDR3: TGTGCCAGCAGCTCAAAAGGACAGGGGGATGAAAAACTGTTTTTT. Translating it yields CASSSKGQGDEKLFF.

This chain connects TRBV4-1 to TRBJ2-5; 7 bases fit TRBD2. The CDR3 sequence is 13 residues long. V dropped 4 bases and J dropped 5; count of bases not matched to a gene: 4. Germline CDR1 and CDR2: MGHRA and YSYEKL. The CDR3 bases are TGCGCCAGCAGCCCGTCCGGGAGGGAGACCCAGTACTTC. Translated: CASSPSGRETQYF.

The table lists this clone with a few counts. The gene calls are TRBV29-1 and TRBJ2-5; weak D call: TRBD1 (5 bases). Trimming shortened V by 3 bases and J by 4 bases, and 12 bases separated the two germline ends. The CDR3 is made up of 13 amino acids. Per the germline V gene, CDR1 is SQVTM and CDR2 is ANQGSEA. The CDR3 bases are TGCAGCGTTGATGGGGCCCCTGGAGAGACCCAGTACTTC. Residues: CSVDGAPGETQYF.

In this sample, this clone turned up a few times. CDR3 nucleotide sequence: TGCGCCAGCAGCTCCGGGAGTAGGAACACTGAAGCTTTCTTT. Encoded protein: CASSSGSRNTEAFF. The chain couples TRBV5-1 to TRBJ1-1; D remains ambiguous. Germline V gene sequence: CDR1 SGHRS, CDR2 YFSETQ. The CDR3 covers 14 residues. Trimming pared 3 bases from V and 1 base from J, leaving 10 bases between.

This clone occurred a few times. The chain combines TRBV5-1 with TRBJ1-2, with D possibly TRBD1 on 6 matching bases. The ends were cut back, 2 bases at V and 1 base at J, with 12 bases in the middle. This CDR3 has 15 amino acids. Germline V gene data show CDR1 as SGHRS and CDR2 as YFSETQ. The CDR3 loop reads CASSFSQGNNYGYTF. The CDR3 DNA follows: TGCGCCAGCAGCTTTTCACAGGGAAATAACTATGGCTACACCTTC.

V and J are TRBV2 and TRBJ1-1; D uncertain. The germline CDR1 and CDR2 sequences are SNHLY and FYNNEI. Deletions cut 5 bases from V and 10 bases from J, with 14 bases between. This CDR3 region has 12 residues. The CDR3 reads CASSFEDSRAFF. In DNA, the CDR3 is TGTGCCAGCAGTTTTGAGGACTCTAGAGCTTTCTTT.

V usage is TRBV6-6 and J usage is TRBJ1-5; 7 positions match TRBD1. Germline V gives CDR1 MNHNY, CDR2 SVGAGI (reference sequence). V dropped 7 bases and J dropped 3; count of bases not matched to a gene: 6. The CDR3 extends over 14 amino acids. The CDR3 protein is CASTAGTDNQPQHF. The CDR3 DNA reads TGTGCCAGCACCGCCGGGACAGACAATCAGCCCCAGCATTTT.

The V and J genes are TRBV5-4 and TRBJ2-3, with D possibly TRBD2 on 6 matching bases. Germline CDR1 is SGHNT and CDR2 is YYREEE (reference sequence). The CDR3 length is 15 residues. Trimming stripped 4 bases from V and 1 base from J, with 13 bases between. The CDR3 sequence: CASSANGGRTDTQYF. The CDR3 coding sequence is TGTGCCAGCAGCGCAAACGGGGGACGCACAGATACGCAGTATTTT.

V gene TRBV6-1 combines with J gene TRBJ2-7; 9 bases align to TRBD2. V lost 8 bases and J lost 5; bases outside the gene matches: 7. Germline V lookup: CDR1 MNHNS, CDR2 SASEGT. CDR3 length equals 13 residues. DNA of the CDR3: TGTGCCAGCGCCGAGCGGGAGGAGGACGAGCAGTACTTC. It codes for CASAEREEDEQYF.

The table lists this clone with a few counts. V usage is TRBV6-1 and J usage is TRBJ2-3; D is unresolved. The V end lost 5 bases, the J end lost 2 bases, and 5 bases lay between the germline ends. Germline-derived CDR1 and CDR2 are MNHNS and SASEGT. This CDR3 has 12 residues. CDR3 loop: CASSPYTDTQYF. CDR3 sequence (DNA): TGTGCCAGCAGTCCCTACACAGATACGCAGTATTTT.

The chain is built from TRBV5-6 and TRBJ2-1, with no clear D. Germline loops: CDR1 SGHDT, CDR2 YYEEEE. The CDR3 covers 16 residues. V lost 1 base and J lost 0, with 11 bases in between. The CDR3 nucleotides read TGTGCCAGCAGCTTGAGACTGACCAGCTCCTACAATGAGCAGTTCTTC. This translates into CASSLRLTSSYNEQFF.

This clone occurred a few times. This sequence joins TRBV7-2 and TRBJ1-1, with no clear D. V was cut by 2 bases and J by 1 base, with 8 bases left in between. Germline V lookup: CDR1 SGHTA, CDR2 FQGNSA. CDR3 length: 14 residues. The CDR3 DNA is TGTGCCAGCAGCTTATTTCCAGAGAACACTGAAGCTTTCTTT. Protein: CASSLFPENTEAFF.

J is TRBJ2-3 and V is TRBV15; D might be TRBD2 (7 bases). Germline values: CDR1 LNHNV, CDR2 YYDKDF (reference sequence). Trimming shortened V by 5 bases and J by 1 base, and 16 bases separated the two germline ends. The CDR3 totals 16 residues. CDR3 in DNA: TGTGCCACCAGCGGGGGGCCGGGGGGAGGCACAGATACGCAGTATTTT. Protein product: CATSGGPGGGTDTQYF.

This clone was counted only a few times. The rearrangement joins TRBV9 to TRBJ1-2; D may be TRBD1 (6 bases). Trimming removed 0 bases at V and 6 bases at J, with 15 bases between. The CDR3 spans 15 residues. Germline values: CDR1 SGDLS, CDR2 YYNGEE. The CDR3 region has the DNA TGTGCCAGCAGCGTAGCCCCGGGGCCAGGGGATGGCTACACCTTC. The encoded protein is CASSVAPGPGDGYTF.

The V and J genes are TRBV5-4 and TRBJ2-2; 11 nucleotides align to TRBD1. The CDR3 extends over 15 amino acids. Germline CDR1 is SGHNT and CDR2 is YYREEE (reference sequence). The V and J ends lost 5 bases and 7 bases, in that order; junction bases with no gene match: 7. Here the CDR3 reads CASSPRDRGNGELFF. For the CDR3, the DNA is TGTGCCAGCAGTCCTCGGGACAGGGGGAACGGGGAGCTGTTTTTT.